This T cell receptor (beta chain) comes out of a study of blood T cell repertoires in COVID-19. Produced via immunoSEQ multiplex PCR; TCRdb's table is partial and in-frame only. The profile covers 87,000 or so clones, with approximately 86% appearing a single time and 22% taken by the ten largest. This clone was observed a few times. The ends were cut back, 4 bases at V and 3 bases at J, with 7 bases in the middle. CDR1 is MNHEY, CDR2 SMNVEV, per germline (reference sequence). The CDR3 consists of 12 residues. This chain joins TRBV27 and TRBJ2-7; unclear D gene. The material sequenced was peripheral blood. This TCR came from a woman older than 75 in a cohort sampled during active or convalescent COVID-19. The CDR3: CASSSAGYEQYF. The CDR3 nucleotides read TGTGCCAGCAGTTCGGCAGGCTACGAGCAGTACTTC.